These 4 T cell receptor beta chains came from one sample sequenced in a study of cytomegalovirus exposure and HLA in healthy donors. With 60 Vbeta and 13 Jbeta primers, the PCR was carried out. Generated by immunoSEQ multiplex PCR, the TCRdb table keeps only in-frame clones and is missing some. The sample consists of about 130,000 clones, around three quarters of them appearing once. The sample comprised PBMCs. The origin of the receptors is a man between 35 and 55 years old in good health and CMV-seropositive.

The chain recombines TRBV28 with TRBJ2-3; 11 nucleotides line up with TRBD2. There are 16 residues in the CDR3. The V and J ends lost 3 bases and 2 bases, in that order; junction bases with no gene match: 4. Germline CDR1 reads MDHEN; CDR2 reads SYDVKM. The CDR3 loop is CASSFGLAGPTDTQYF. The CDR3 DNA reads as TGTGCCAGCAGTTTCGGACTAGCGGGTCCCACAGATACGCAGTATTTT.

This clone turned up a few times. The rearrangement uses TRBV5-1 and TRBJ2-3; D possibly corresponds to TRBD1 (6 bases). Trimming took 6 bases from V and 5 from J, leaving 16 bases between them. The CDR3 is 14 amino acids. From germline, CDR1 is SGHRS and CDR2 YFSETQ. This CDR3 reads CASNIQGGGDTQYF. The DNA of the CDR3 is TGCGCCAGCAACATACAGGGTGGTGGAGATACGCAGTATTTT.

J is TRBJ2-6 and V is TRBV2, with 7 bases aligning to TRBD1. The CDR3 totals 18 residues. The trim removed 7 bases at V and 0 bases at J, leaving 12 bases unmatched. CDR1 is SNHLY, CDR2 FYNNEI, per germline. Here the CDR3 reads CASTGTEFIRSGANVLTF. CDR3 bases: TGTGCCAGCACGGGGACAGAATTCATCCGCTCTGGGGCCAACGTCCTGACTTTC.

J is TRBJ2-3 and V is TRBV5-1; D might be TRBD2 (6 bases). V lost 1 base, J lost 4 bases, and 13 bases lay in between. Germline V gene data show CDR1 as SGHRS and CDR2 as YFSETQ. The CDR3 is 15 residues long. DNA of the CDR3: TGCGCCAGCAGCTTGCAGGGAGGCGGCCCAGATACGCAGTATTTT. Encoded protein: CASSLQGGGPDTQYF. The entire variable domain, with the rest obtained from reference TRBV5-1 and TRBJ2-3, is as follows: KAGVTQTPRYLIKTRGQQVTLSCSPISGHRSVSWYQQTPGQGLQFLFEYFSETQRNKGNFPGRFSGRQFSNSRSEMNVSTLELGDSALYLCASSLQGGGPDTQYFGPGTRLTVL.